These T cell receptor beta chains were read from a single sample in a study of blood T cell repertoires in COVID-19. Using immunoSEQ multiplex PCR, the repertoire was profiled, and TCRdb retains in-frame clones only, with some absent. Among a few hundred thousand clones listed, less than 90% were seen once. The sequencing input was peripheral blood. The receptor set was obtained from a middle-aged man with active or convalescent COVID-19. Each CDR3 is given with its conserved first and last residue. D genes are given only for firm matches. Some rows mark clone size as missing; the rest say once, few, many or name a class of expanded clone.

. | . | TRBJ1-5 | TRBV19 | TGTGCCAGTAGTATAGCGGGGGGTCGGCAGCCCCAGCATTTT | CASSIAGGRQPQHF
. | . | TRBJ1-4 | TRBV2 | TGTGCCAGCCAGATACAGGGAACAACTAATGAAAAACTGTTTTTT | CASQIQGTTNEKLFF
. | . | TRBJ1-1 | TRBV7-9 | TGTGCCAGCAGCTTCGGGGGAAACACTGAAGCTTTCTTT | CASSFGGNTEAFF
once | . | TRBJ1-6 | TRBV18 | TGTGCCAGCTCACCAGGAACAGTGCGTGGGGGGGCCCTCCACTTT | CASSPGTVRGGALHF
once | TRBD1 | TRBJ1-1 | TRBV6-5 | TGTGCCAGCAGCCGGACAGGAAACACTGAAGCTTTCTTT | CASSRTGNTEAFF
. | . | TRBJ2-1 | TRBV10-3 | TGTGCCATCAGTGGCACTAGTACAACCTACAATGAGCAGTTCTTC | CAISGTSTTYNEQFF
. | TRBD2 | TRBJ2-1 | TRBV4-1 | TGCGCCAGCAGCCAAGACAGACTAGCAGGTGAGCAGTTCTTC | CASSQDRLAGEQFF
. | TRBD1 | TRBJ1-1 | TRBV5-1 | TGCGCCAGCAGCGCCGGGACAGGGGGCGGGACTGAAGCTTTCTTT | CASSAGTGGGTEAFF
few | TRBD2 | TRBJ2-3 | TRBV3-1/TRBV3-2 | TGTGCCAGCAGCGCCGCCCCGGGTAGGAAGCGGGGCCTCACAGATACGCAGTATTTT | CASSAAPGRKRGLTDTQYF
. | . | TRBJ1-6 | TRBV6-5 | TGTGCCAGCACGCGACTGAATAATTCACCCCTCCACTTT | CASTRLNNSPLHF
. | TRBD1 | TRBJ1-1 | TRBV18 | TGTGCCAGCTCACAAAGGACCGGGACAGGGGGCACTGAAGCTTTCTTT | CASSQRTGTGGTEAFF
. | TRBD2 | TRBJ2-7 | TRBV3-1/TRBV3-2 | TGTGCCGGCAGCCAAGGCCTAGCGGGGAGCTACGAGCAGTACTTC | CAGSQGLAGSYEQYF
. | TRBD1 | TRBJ1-2 | TRBV5-8 | TGTGCCAGCAGCCGCGGACAGGGGACAAATAACTATGGCTACACCTTC | CASSRGQGTNNYGYTF
. | TRBD1 | TRBJ1-1 | TRBV28 | TGTGCGACCACGTGGACAGGGGGCCACACTGAAGCTTTCTTT | CATTWTGGHTEAFF
once | TRBD1 | TRBJ2-3 | TRBV9 | TGTGCCAGCAGCGTAGGGGACAGTGAGTATACAGATACGCAGTATTTT | CASSVGDSEYTDTQYF
. | . | TRBJ1-4 | TRBV7-3 | TGTGCCAGCAGTCCTCAGGGTACTAATGAAAAACTGTTTTTT | CASSPQGTNEKLFF
. | . | TRBJ2-7 | TRBV28 | TGTGCCAGCAGTCCTCCGGGGGAGCAGTACTTC | CASSPPGEQYF
. | . | TRBJ2-1 | TRBV4-1 | TGCGCCAGCAGCCAGGCACCGGGACTTGCCAATGAGCAGTTCTTC | CASSQAPGLANEQFF
. | . | TRBJ2-1 | TRBV24-1 | TGTGCCACCAGTGATTCCCGGACTGATGAGCAGTTCTTC | CATSDSRTDEQFF
. | . | TRBJ2-1 | TRBV9 | TGTGCCAGCAGCGTCCTCTCTCCGGTCGCCTACAATGAGCAGTTCTTC | CASSVLSPVAYNEQFF
. | . | TRBJ2-7 | TRBV28 | TGTGCCAGCAGTTCGCCAGGGTCGAACTCCTACGAGCAGTACTTC | CASSSPGSNSYEQYF
. | . | TRBJ1-5 | TRBV12-3/TRBV12-4 | TGTGCCAGCAGCCGCGAAAACCAGCCCCAGCATTTT | CASSRENQPQHF
. | TRBD1 | TRBJ1-5 | TRBV6-1 | TGTGCCAGCAGTGAACGACAGGGCATTGGACAGCCCCAGCATTTT | CASSERQGIGQPQHF
. | . | TRBJ1-1 | TRBV30 | TGTGCCTGGAGTAAGCCGTCAAATGAAGCTTTCTTT | CAWSKPSNEAFF
. | TRBD1 | TRBJ1-5 | TRBV28 | TGTGCCAGCAGTTTATGGACAGGGGAAGTTCGTCAGCCCCAGCATTTT | CASSLWTGEVRQPQHF
few | . | TRBJ2-7 | TRBV28 | TGTGCCAGCAGTTTCGGGGGGCGCCCCTACGAGCAGTACTTC | CASSFGGRPYEQYF
. | . | TRBJ1-1 | TRBV7-9 | TGTGCCAGCAGCTTAGAACGGCAGGGGACGAACACTGAAGCTTTCTTT | CASSLERQGTNTEAFF
. | TRBD1 | TRBJ2-2 | TRBV5-6 | TGTGCCAGCAGCTTGGGGACAGGCTACACCGTGGGGGAGCTGTTTTTT | CASSLGTGYTVGELFF
. | TRBD1 | TRBJ2-1 | TRBV14 | TGTGCCAGCAGCCAACTGGGACAGGGGACGTTTGAGCAGTTCTTC | CASSQLGQGTFEQFF